The source of this T cell receptor (beta chain) is a study of cytomegalovirus exposure and HLA in healthy donors (TCRdb year 2017). A note on the overall study: In an earlier analysis of roughly 500 of the donors, 250 to 300 Gb of sequence data and 117 million unique TCR beta sequences from about 179 million T cells were reported. About 280 gigabases of sequencing data and 70 million to 95 million unique TCR sequences made up an early release that covered 640 HLA-typed donors. Of the 398 genotyped donors, approximately 83% fell in the genetic ancestry cluster associated with self-reported Caucasian donors. The study was designed to test whether signatures of past pathogen exposure could be identified by cataloging public T cell receptors. The study profiled the T cell repertoires of more than 500 subjects by immunosequencing and related them to cytomegalovirus serostatus. A separate validation cohort of 90 to 150 different subjects was used in addition to the 666-subject first cohort. High-throughput TCR immunosequencing, statistical association of individual TCRs with disease status, and machine learning were combined to predict cytomegalovirus infection status. To study patterns of TCR occurrence, a later analysis re-analyzed previously published TCR beta repertoires from under 750 donors and added high-resolution HLA genotyping. The later analysis used no new phenotypic data to find candidate immune exposures, relying instead on TCR beta sequences and their occurrence across donors. In an earlier analysis of roughly 580 of the donors, high-throughput TCR beta sequencing was used to judge whether each TCR beta V gene segment behaved as functional or pseudogenic. Alongside the repertoire data, information on donor age, sex, ethnicity and CMV serostatus was compiled. A later genetic analysis took genome-wide SNP genotypes for about 60% of the roughly 670 donors and used that subset as a discovery cohort. All discovery cohort repertoires had been generated on a single sequencing platform. HLA typing covered class I and class II loci at four-digit resolution. The number of typed donors differed by locus: roughly 620-640 for A, B, C, DRB1 and DQB1; approximately 530 for DQA1; over 600 for DPA1; and some 430 for DPB1. About five DR-DQ haplotypes were treated as single units for association and clustering because of strong linkage in the cohort. Across around 400 genotyped donors of the cohort, an average of about 220,000 unique TCR beta nucleotide sequences per donor were sequenced, and roughly a sixth of those sequences were non-productive. General conclusions and limits of the study: A later analysis found that TCR association rates varied across HLA loci, with DRB1 alleles showing the most associated TCRs and HLA-C alleles the fewest. In a later analysis, HLA-associated TCR beta chains showed more clonal expansion and lower generation probabilities than non-associated chains that were equally common. According to a later analysis, parvovirus B19, influenza, CMV and Epstein-Barr virus appeared linked to several top co-occurrence clusters. While some public TCRs were present in many individuals, most TCR sequences turned up only very rarely across donors. The 87-base-pair reads could not distinguish some IMGT-functional V segments, including TRBV6-2 and TRBV6-3, so those segments were excluded. In a later genetic analysis, fewer N-insertions in productive TCRs were reported among donors in an Asian-associated ancestry cluster than the roughly 700-donor mean. HLA typing was unavailable for some donors at each locus, so association tests used only the typed subset. The presence/absence analyses assumed that sequencing depth was roughly uniform across donors, and that assumption may not be true. Because counts were too low, 15 or so rarely observed V segments, including chromosome 9 orphons, were excluded from the earlier analysis of 500 to 700 of the donors. For the cohort, immune exposure information was limited to CMV serostatus. A cluster of highly shared sequence variants was judged likely to be a technical artifact of the sequencing pipeline. In both the original and validation cohorts, the classifier was reported to diagnose cytomegalovirus status with high specificity and sensitivity. When HLA alleles, especially DR and DQ, strongly co-occurred, TCR associations were difficult to assign to individual alleles. According to a later analysis, most CMV-associated TCR beta chains appeared to be HLA-restricted, and the HLA associations seemed to be driven largely by CMV exposure. Correlated functional status among segregating V segments might be attributable to linkage disequilibrium, but an unknown experimental factor could not be ruled out. An association between a missense DCLRE1C variant and V-gene and J-gene trimming of TCR beta chains was found in a later genetic analysis and replicated in an independent cohort. Specific HLA alleles were associated with some 15,000 TCR beta sequences at a false discovery rate of 0.05 in a later analysis. In an earlier analysis of under 600 of the donors, most TCR beta V segments were observed in productive rearrangements about 90% or about 30% of the time, broadly matching IMGT annotations. It was suggested by the authors that the approach could potentially be generalized to other disease states and immunological phenotypes. Only TCR beta chains were sequenced in this cohort, and the absence of alpha or paired-chain data limited detectable features. In vitro tests confirmed that a few of the cytomegalovirus-associated TCR beta chains recognize cytomegalovirus antigens. In the study, around 150 TCR beta chains were listed as associated with cytomegalovirus. A further reported finding was that TCR beta sequences accurately predicted the HLA-A and HLA-B alleles for most subjects in the first cohort.

As to this clone: Its cognate antigen has yet to be identified. Per-base quality was not reported, and no clone a single base away is much larger than it.

The cohort consisted of 666 healthy bone marrow donors. At the time of sampling, all cohort members were nominally healthy, though unrecorded immune exposures were likely present. The donor tested CMV seronegative and was one of the 352 seronegative cohort members. A peripheral blood sample was provided by each donor, and peripheral blood mononuclear cells were used for TCR beta sequencing. Genomic DNA extraction from the blood cell samples was performed with the Qiagen DNeasy Blood Extraction Kit. Library creation used the immunoSEQ multiplex PCR assay. A mixture of 60 forward primers for TCR Vbeta segments and 13 reverse primers for TCR Jbeta segments was used in the multiplex PCR. Amplification of the CDR3 region of rearranged TCR beta genes was performed with a multiplex PCR assay on genomic DNA. On the Illumina HiSeq System, the amplified TCR beta libraries were sequenced as 87-base-pair reads. Per the original workflow: A later analysis counted approximately 76 million unique TCR beta chains across the approximately 700 repertoires, and some 12 million of these chains were shared by at least two donors. Raw reads were error-corrected and collapsed into unique sequences with a nearest-neighbor algorithm that merged closely related sequences to remove PCR and sequencing errors. CDR3 sequences were aligned to IMGT reference sequences to assign V, D and J gene segments. For a sequence to be retained, a match of at least six nucleotides was required to both a V gene segment and a J gene segment. Rearrangements were called productive when the CDR3 lacked stop codons and stayed in frame with V and J; all others were non-productive. CDR3 was defined by IMGT convention, running from the second conserved V-encoded cysteine to the conserved J-encoded phenylalanine. The earlier analysis of about 590 of the donors excluded sequences that lacked an unambiguous match to a single V gene segment. In an earlier analysis of 450 to 750 of the donors, a V segment was called functional when productive rearrangements were above 56.7%, and segregating when the standard deviation between donors exceeded 5%. To diagnose cytomegalovirus status from the catalog of TCR beta chain sequences, a statistical classification framework was built. V and J gene assignment, in a later analysis, came from comparing TCR nucleotide sequences with IMGT/GENE-DB human TR gene sequences. The TCRdist pipeline was used in a later analysis to assign CDR3 sequences and most-parsimonious VDJ recombination scenarios. In a later analysis, every TCR beta chain was defined by the combination of its CDR3 amino acid sequence and its V-gene family, and reads without a unique V-gene family were dropped. To address suspected cross-contamination and a sequencing artifact, a later analysis removed 450 to 700 highly shared, low-generation-probability nucleotide sequences. A later analysis calculated a clonal expansion index for each public chain from normalized within-repertoire ranks of inferred template counts. In a later analysis, generation probabilities were computed with a VDJ recombination model fitted to out-of-frame rearrangements, and the resulting probabilities were checked against IGoR. A later analysis scored TCR-TCR, TCR-HLA and TCR-CMV co-occurrence with hypergeometric tests, applying a repertoire-size bias correction to TCR pairs. To estimate false discovery rates, a later analysis permuted the HLA or CMV assignments 20 times. In a later analysis, co-occurring TCRs were grouped with DBSCAN, and TCRdist sequence similarity was added when clustering was performed within HLA-allele-positive subsets. Co-occurrence clustering excluded repertoires with fewer than 30,000 or more than 120,000 public chains, plus five with anomalous nucleotide sharing. TCRdb took this table from immuneACCESS and kept in-frame rearrangements with V and J called. Such tables lack part of the clones; where checked against another copy, unresolved V genes explain under half of the gap, and the rest is unexplained. V, J and clone size are taken as reported in that table, and D and trimming were inferred from the DNA itself. This sample gives roughly 97,000 clones in total; around 80% of them show up just once. The ten most abundant clones make up 1.5% to 2% of the sample.

CDR3 length: 13 amino acids, cysteine to phenylalanine. Just the 39-base CDR3 DNA is kept, in frame starting at base 1. The chain joins TRBV21-1 to TRBJ2-2; the table's D call, TRBD1, has no DNA check behind it. TRBV21-1 is recorded as a pseudogene. The sequence came from a woman in her thirties or forties in good health and CMV-seronegative. Sample: PBMCs. This receptor carries the CDR3 CASSKDIGGELFF. The DNA sequence reads TGTGCCAGCAGCAAAGACATTGGCGGGGAGCTGTTTTTT.